This passage covers 21 T cell receptor beta chains from one sample sequenced in a study of CD8+ T cells in alopecia areata. Extracted from the samples, RNA was reverse transcribed into cDNA to serve as the sequencing template. Sequenced by immunoSEQ multiplex PCR; TCRdb stores in-frame clones only, minus some. Of 140,000 to 150,000 clones in the sample, less than 70% are singletons; the top ten hold 15%. As for treatment: oral pan-JAK inhibitor, 5-10 mg twice daily. The starting material was CD8+ T cells sorted from blood, obtained at week 4, from a patient treated with tofacitinib. These TCRs come from a human donor with alopecia areata.

The gene calls are TRBV4-3 and TRBJ1-1; TRBD1 might be the D (5 bases). The CDR3 spans 14 residues. V lost 3 bases, J lost 3 bases, and 11 bases lay in between. In germline, CDR1 is LGHNA, CDR2 YSLEER. This CDR3 is CASSHQWGDTEAFF. The CDR3 coding sequence is TGCGCCAGCAGCCATCAATGGGGGGACACTGAAGCTTTCTTT.

This clone was detected only a few times. The chain links TRBV6-5 to TRBJ1-5; the D gene is possibly TRBD1 (5 bases). Trimming removed 8 bases from V and 3 bases from J, with 11 bases in between. Germline assignment: CDR1 MNHEY and CDR2 SVGAGI. The CDR3 totals 13 residues. CDR3 in amino acids: CASGGEPNQPQHF. Written as DNA, the CDR3 is TGTGCCAGCGGGGGTGAACCCAATCAGCCCCAGCATTTT.

This chain connects TRBV7-9 to TRBJ2-3, with TRBD2 matching 13 bases. Per germline, CDR1 SEHNR and CDR2 FQNEAQ (reference sequence). V trimming: 5 bases; J trimming: 4 bases; junction bases outside the gene matches: 9. The length of the CDR3 is 17 residues. The CDR3 loop is CASSHKPGLAGPDTQYF. The CDR3 coding sequence is TGTGCCAGCAGCCACAAACCGGGACTAGCGGGGCCAGATACGCAGTATTTT.

Only a few counts were recorded for this clone. This chain connects TRBV27 to TRBJ2-7; weak D call: TRBD2 (5 bases). The V end was cut by 3 bases, the J end by 3 bases, with 12 bases between. This CDR3 is 14 amino acids long. The germline CDR1 and CDR2 sequences are MNHEY and SMNVEV (reference sequence). CDR3 loop: CASSLGEGLYEQYF. CDR3 in DNA: TGTGCCAGCAGTTTGGGAGAGGGCCTCTACGAGCAGTACTTC.

V is TRBV13 and J is TRBJ2-7, with 10 bases fitting TRBD2. Germline loops: CDR1 PRHDT, CDR2 FYEKMQ (reference sequence). The CDR3 length is 15 residues. Germline trimming cut 1 base from V and 3 bases from J; bases unmatched to any gene: 3. Here the CDR3 reads CASSLASSGGYEQYF. CDR3 nucleotides: TGTGCCAGCAGCTTAGCGTCTAGCGGGGGCTACGAGCAGTACTTC.

This chain joins TRBV5-1 and TRBJ2-5; D gene unclear. The V and J ends lost 4 bases and 5 bases respectively, with 21 bases between them. The germline V gene has CDR1 SGHRS and CDR2 YFSETQ. The length of the CDR3 is 16 residues. The chain's CDR3 is CASSPQMAVRVETQYF. The CDR3 nucleotides read TGCGCCAGCAGCCCCCAGATGGCAGTTAGGGTGGAGACCCAGTACTTC.

As concerns this clone: One end of the junction varies from germline; a read error may be responsible. The chain combines TRBV7-7 with TRBJ2-2; 7 bases fit TRBD2. Per the germline V gene, CDR1 is SSHAT and CDR2 is FNYEAQ (reference sequence). This CDR3 contains 16 residues. The CDR3 DNA follows: TGTGCTAGCAGCCCTTTGGCGGGGGTCGGGACCGGGGAGCTGTTTTTT. It codes for CASSPLAGVGTGELFF.

The rearrangement uses TRBV7-9 and TRBJ1-2, with 7 bases aligning to TRBD1. The CDR3 loop spans 15 amino acids. Germline CDR1 is SEHNR and CDR2 is FQNEAQ (reference sequence). Germline trimming cut 1 base from V and 4 bases from J; bases unmatched to any gene: 6. CDR3 sequence: CASSLGEGGGYGYTF. The CDR3 nucleotides are TGTGCCAGCAGCTTAGGGGAAGGGGGCGGCTATGGCTACACCTTC.

Here the CDR3 reads CASSYALQGAEYEQYF. As DNA, the CDR3 is TGTGCCAGCAGTTATGCCTTACAGGGGGCTGAGTACGAGCAGTACTTC. This chain links TRBV6-5 with TRBJ2-7, with TRBD1 matching 9 bases. The trim removed 3 bases at V and 4 bases at J, leaving 10 bases unmatched. This CDR3 region has 16 residues. Germline assignment: CDR1 MNHEY and CDR2 SVGAGI.

The chain recombines TRBV7-6 with TRBJ2-7, with D maybe TRBD2 (5 bases). Trimming cost V 5 bases and J 2 bases, with 13 bases left between them. The CDR3 totals 14 residues. Germline CDR1 reads SGHVS; CDR2 reads FNYEAQ. CDR3 in DNA: TGTGCCAGCAGCCCCGGTAGAGGGACCTACGAGCAGTACTTC. Its translation is CASSPGRGTYEQYF.

The rearrangement joins TRBV7-9 to TRBJ1-2; 7 bases line up with TRBD1. V trimming: 5 bases; J trimming: 5 bases; junction bases outside the gene matches: 8. Germline V gene data show CDR1 as SEHNR and CDR2 as FQNEAQ (reference sequence). The CDR3 has 14 residues. The CDR3 reads CASSPPGQIYGYTF. As DNA, the CDR3 is TGTGCCAGCAGCCCCCCGGGACAGATTTATGGCTACACCTTC.

In the case of this clone: Other DNA sequences in the same sample also yield this CDR3. The rearrangement joins TRBV4-3 to TRBJ1-1; possible D gene TRBD1, 6 bases. V lost 4 bases to trimming and J lost 1 base, with 10 bases between them. Germline CDR1 LGHNA, CDR2 YSLEER. The CDR3 is 14 residues long. CDR3: CASSPSTGNTEAFF. The DNA for the CDR3 is TGCGCCAGCAGCCCATCGACAGGGAACACTGAAGCTTTCTTT.

The V and J genes are TRBV29-1 and TRBJ2-5; 8 nucleotides match TRBD1. From germline, CDR1 is SQVTM and CDR2 ANQGSEA. The CDR3 consists of 13 residues. V lost 7 bases and J lost 1; bases outside the gene matches: 5. The CDR3 is CSAMTGVQETQYF. In DNA form, the CDR3 reads TGCAGCGCTATGACAGGGGTCCAAGAGACCCAGTACTTC.

V is TRBV7-2 and J is TRBJ1-2; 7 bases fit TRBD1. The junction had 10 bases not matched to a gene; V was cut back by 5 bases and J by 4 bases. The CDR3 extends over 15 amino acids. Germline V CDR1 and CDR2: SGHTA, FQGNSA. The CDR3: CASSADGTALYGYTF. The CDR3 DNA reads as TGTGCCAGCAGCGCAGACGGGACAGCCCTCTATGGCTACACCTTC.

The chain's CDR3 is CASSPTVEAFF. Here the CDR3 DNA reads TGTGCCAGCAGCCCGACAGTTGAAGCTTTCTTT. This rearrangement joins TRBV7-8 to TRBJ1-1, with D perhaps matching TRBD1 (5 bases). The germline V gene encodes CDR1 SGHVS and CDR2 FQNEAQ. CDR3 length equals 11 residues. V was clipped by 5 bases and J by 7 bases, with 8 bases between them.

The chain employs TRBV29-1 and TRBJ2-7; unclear D gene. The CDR3 is made up of 12 amino acids. Trimming removed 7 bases at V and 2 bases at J, with 12 bases between. Germline V gene data show CDR1 as SQVTM and CDR2 as ANQGSEA. As DNA, the CDR3 is TGCAGCGCCTGGACGGCCCCCTACGAGCAGTACTTC. Its protein is CSAWTAPYEQYF.

The chain is built from TRBV9 and TRBJ2-1; 9 bases map to TRBD2. The germline V gene has CDR1 SGDLS and CDR2 YYNGEE. CDR3 length: 17 residues. The trim removed 3 bases at V and 7 bases at J, leaving 14 bases unmatched. CDR3 residues: CASSGSGERGALNEQFF. The CDR3 bases are TGTGCCAGCAGCGGCTCCGGGGAGCGGGGGGCCTTGAATGAGCAGTTCTTC.

This clone was recorded only once. This chain connects TRBV18 to TRBJ2-5; TRBD1 aligns across 7 bases. The CDR3 totals 15 residues. Trimming at V came to 4 bases and at J to 5 bases, leaving 10 bases not matched to a gene. The V gene's germline CDR1 is KGHSH and CDR2 LQKENI. The CDR3 DNA reads TGTGCCAGCTCACGGAGCCACGACAGGGAGGAGACCCAGTACTTC. Translating gives CASSRSHDREETQYF.

V and J are TRBV30 and TRBJ1-1, with D possibly matching TRBD1 (5 bases). V lost 0 bases and J lost 0, with 17 bases in between. Germline CDR1 GTSNPN, CDR2 SVGIG (reference sequence). This CDR3 is 17 amino acids long. In DNA, the CDR3 is TGTGCCTGGAGTGTACCCATGGGGGGGTATCTGAACACTGAAGCTTTCTTT. Amino acid sequence: CAWSVPMGGYLNTEAFF.

J is TRBJ1-2 and V is TRBV5-6; TRBD1 matches at 9 bases. Losses at the gene ends were 0 bases for V and 4 bases for J; bases not matched to a gene: 4. The CDR3 length is 15 residues. The germline gives CDR1 SGHDT, CDR2 YYEEEE. This chain's CDR3 is CASSLDTGGRYGYTF. The CDR3 nucleotides are TGTGCCAGCAGCTTGGACACAGGGGGCCGCTATGGCTACACCTTC.

The CDR3 DNA follows: TGTGCCAGCAGCTTAGTTTCCTTTCAAGAGACCCAGTACTTC. Amino acid sequence: CASSLVSFQETQYF. This chain joins TRBV7-2 and TRBJ2-5; D is unclear. Germline V gene sequence: CDR1 SGHTA, CDR2 FQGNSA. Trimming pared 1 base from V and 2 bases from J, leaving 8 bases between. The CDR3 has 14 amino acids.